The TCR beta chain under discussion was sequenced for a study of vaccination and CD4 T cells after COVID-19 (dated by TCRdb to 2021 to 2024). Regarding the research as a whole: Convalescent patients had a positive SARS-CoV-2 result on nasal swab PCR, and of these patients, several had mild disease and one had severe disease. Culture stimuli were overlapping spike peptide pools from SARS-CoV-2 and from the common cold coronaviruses HCoV-NL63, HCoV-OC43 and HCoV-229E. The time from the second vaccine dose to post-vaccine blood sampling had a median of roughly 70 days and ranged from about 14 to 250 days. Six males and four females were included in the convalescent cohort, with two Hispanic individuals, seven Caucasians, two Asians and one multiracial person represented. As controls, cultures received a CEFX viral epitope pool (the positive control), an HIV-1 Nef peptide pool (the negative control), or no peptide at all. Post-COVID blood samples were collected from convalescent patients a median of around 100 days after diagnosis, with a range of about 35 to 161 days. Participants got two doses of the Pfizer-BioNTech BNT162b2 vaccine (n=8) or two doses of the Moderna mRNA-1273 vaccine (n=2). In around 10 COVID-19 convalescent patients and a few infection-naive healthy vaccine recipients, researchers compared the spike-specific CD4+ TCR repertoire from before mRNA vaccination with the repertoire from after. Study-wide conclusions, independent of this receptor: In convalescent patients, a median approximately 83% of post-vaccine SARS-CoV-2-reactive clones were detected only after vaccination, suggesting vaccine-specific priming. Of the vaccine-specific clones found in convalescent patients, nearly all (304 of 307) were mono-reactive for SARS-CoV-2 spike instead of being cross-reactive with common cold coronaviruses. The median number of SARS-CoV-2-reactive clonotypes rose from fewer than 25 after infection to approximately 41 after vaccination, but the change was not significant. Relatively few convalescent patients were included in the study, and early timepoints after natural infection were not analyzed.

The sample's treatment or condition label, in plain terms: approximately 9-day PBMC culture with coronavirus spike peptide pools or control peptides (ViraFEST assay). To expand antigen-specific T cells with peptide pools and then pick out the expanded clonotypes through TCR sequencing, the study relied on the ViraFEST assay. The convalescent patients' positive SARS-CoV-2 PCR tests were from March to December 2020, which was before the Alpha, Beta and Delta variants emerged in the United States. PBMCs were cultured at approximately 2.1 million per well in IMDM supplemented with roughly 5% human AB serum and 8.5 to 10 IU/ml IL-2, with about 9 ug/ml peptide pools added. On days 3 and 7, half of the culture medium was replaced with fresh IL-2-containing medium. Once the cells had been in culture for about 10 days, the EasySep CD4+ T cell isolation kit was used to isolate CD4+ T cells by negative selection. Ficoll-Paque Plus gradient centrifugation was used to isolate PBMCs from whole blood, and the isolated PBMCs were then either used fresh or cryopreserved at -140C. Culture conditions were generally each tested in triplicate wells.

The CDR3 goes from the cysteine to the phenylalanine over 15 residues. Solely the CDR3 DNA is kept, with 45 bases framed from the first base. Trimming leaves V shorter by 8 bases and J shorter by 5 bases, with the junction holding 14 bases beyond the gene matches. Library preparation employed PCR. At the Johns Hopkins FTIC core, DNA from the cultured CD4+ T cells underwent TCR sequencing with the Oncomine TCR Beta short-read assay. Genomic DNA was extracted from the cultured CD4+ T cells with the QIAamp micro DNA kit. Oncomine TCR Beta libraries from cultured CD4+ T cells were pooled using unique dual indexes and sequenced on an Illumina iSeq 100. The paper's data handling went like this. Non-productive sequences were removed, and CDR3s that did not start with C, did not end with F or W, or were shorter than 7 amino acids were discarded. Antigen-specific clonotypes were identified with the MANAFEST web application by comparing peptide-stimulated wells with reference and other culture wells. Positive clones required FDR below 0.05, an odds ratio above 5, and productive frequency above 0.1% in at least two of three replicate wells. Cross-reactive clonotypes were defined as significantly expanded in both SARS-CoV-2 spike wells and at least one common cold coronavirus spike condition. Similarity between CDR3 sequences was evaluated in R version 3.6.1 using Levenshtein distances (stringdist) and unrooted phylogenetic trees (ape). Starting from the raw public reads, TCRdb applied fastp trimming at Q25, assembled clones with MiXCR and retained in-frame beta chains. Identical CDR3 proteins give one entry, which carries the most common genes and DNA. Clone size and V and J calls follow TCRdb, not the original study. This sample comprises about 11,000 distinct CDR3 sequences, 44% of them detected only once. Roughly 6.9% of the sample comes from the top ten.

On this clonotype: Its antigen is currently not known. No much larger clonotype is one base removed from it; base qualities were not supplied.

The receptor was isolated from a human donor who had recovered from COVID-19. The sequence links TRBV12-3 or TRBV12-4 to TRBJ1-1; 7 bases in the junction line up with TRBD1. The sequenced sample was CD4+ T cells from blood, cultured in vitro. The bases are TGTGCCAGCTCCGCAGGGGGTAATACGAAGACTGAAGCTTTCTTT. Translated, it gives CASSAGGNTKTEAFF.